This TCR beta chain was obtained from a study of blood T cell repertoires in COVID-19. Study overall: COVID-19 samples, acute and convalescent, were from the United States, Italy and Spain. PBMCs, B-cell-depleted T cells, or T cells were the source of the cDNA or gDNA that made up the material.

The assay was immunoSEQ multiplex PCR, and TCRdb's table has in-frame clones only and misses some. The data show 400,000 to 550,000 clones, about 85% seen once. Participants spanned ages roughly 18 to 95 years and resided in 20 to 30 US areas. Cohort allocation depended upon clinical history that participants reported. CDR1 is SQVTM, CDR2 ANQGSEA, per germline. This CDR3 has 12 amino acids. Trimming stripped 7 bases from V and 0 bases from J, with 9 bases between. This clone was counted a single time. Sequencing was carried out using PBMCs or T cells enriched from blood (not recorded which). The TCR originated in a woman aged 18-29 years with acute COVID-19. The gene calls are TRBV29-1 and TRBJ1-1; perhaps TRBD1 as D (5 bases). As DNA, the CDR3 is TGCAGCGCAAGACAGATGAACACTGAAGCTTTCTTT. This translates into CSARQMNTEAFF.